Below, 17 T cell receptor beta chains from the same sample are listed, as sequenced in a study of technical replicates of blood from a few donors. Clones were sequenced by immunoSEQ multiplex PCR, and TCRdb holds only the in-frame ones, with some missing. The data hold roughly 65,000 clones, with roughly 86% observed a single time. Sequencing was done on a sample of PBMCs. Receptors were obtained from a human donor in good health. Some clones in this sample may be carry-over from other donors' samples.

This sequence joins TRBV7-2 and TRBJ1-2; 9 nucleotides line up with TRBD1. The germline V gene has CDR1 SGHTA and CDR2 FQGNSA. The CDR3 consists of 14 residues. The ends lost 4 bases at V and 4 bases at J; junction bases unmatched: 4. The CDR3 spells CASSSDRGVYGYTF. CDR3 bases: TGTGCCAGCAGCTCCGACAGGGGGGTCTATGGCTACACCTTC.

This chain joins TRBV13 and TRBJ2-1, with TRBD2 as a possible D gene (5 bases). V lost 7 bases, J lost 5 bases, and 9 bases lay in between. The CDR3 is 12 amino acids. Germline V gene data show CDR1 as PRHDT and CDR2 as FYEKMQ (reference sequence). CDR3 sequence: CASTSRDNEQFF. The CDR3 DNA sequence: TGTGCCAGCACCTCGAGGGACAATGAGCAGTTCTTC.

This chain's CDR3 is CASSPDRGALNQPQHF. The CDR3 nucleotides read TGTGCCAGCAGCCCCGACAGGGGAGCCTTAAATCAGCCCCAGCATTTT. V is TRBV7-9 and J is TRBJ1-5; 8 nucleotides line up with TRBD1. The junction had 10 bases not matched to a gene; V was cut back by 5 bases and J by 4 bases. CDR3 length equals 16 residues. Looked up from germline, CDR1 is SEHNR and CDR2 is FQNEAQ (reference sequence).

This clone is a singleton in its sample. The chain combines TRBV5-8 with TRBJ1-5; D is unresolved. From germline, CDR1 is SGHTS and CDR2 YDEGEE. The CDR3 totals 11 residues. V lost 4 bases, J lost 9 bases, and 8 bases lay in between. CDR3 in amino acids: CASSQPGPQHF. CDR3 nucleotide sequence: TGTGCCAGCAGCCAGCCGGGGCCCCAGCATTTT.

The chain recombines TRBV12-5 with TRBJ2-7; 9 nucleotides line up with TRBD2. The CDR3 spans 15 residues. Trimming took 6 bases from V and 5 from J; bases not matched to a gene: 11. CDR1 and CDR2 from the germline V gene are LGHNT and FRNRAP. The CDR3 loop is CASGWWSSGSDEQYF. CDR3 sequence (DNA): TGTGCTAGTGGGTGGTGGAGTAGCGGGAGCGACGAGCAGTACTTC.

This clone was seen a handful of times. The chain combines TRBV4-1 with TRBJ2-7, with TRBD2 matching over 12 bases. In germline, CDR1 is MGHRA, CDR2 YSYEKL. There are 14 residues in the CDR3. Germline trimming cut 4 bases from V and 4 bases from J; bases unmatched to any gene: 2. The CDR3: CASSPGLAGYEQYF. In DNA, the CDR3 is TGCGCCAGCAGCCCCGGACTAGCGGGGTACGAGCAGTACTTC.

Here the CDR3 DNA reads TGCGCCAGCAGCCAAGAAAAGGACAGGGTGGGGGCCAAAAACATTCAGTACTTC. Its protein is CASSQEKDRVGAKNIQYF. This chain connects TRBV4-3 to TRBJ2-4, with 8 bases fitting TRBD1. With V trimmed by 0 bases and J by 1 base, 8 bases remained unmatched. The germline V gene has CDR1 LGHNA and CDR2 YSLEER. The CDR3 sequence is 18 residues long.

This chain joins TRBV4-3 and TRBJ2-1, with 9 bases identical to TRBD2. The V gene's germline CDR1 is LGHNA and CDR2 YSLEER. The V gene end was trimmed by 0 bases and the J gene end by 3 bases; junction bases not matched to a gene: 3. The CDR3 is 16 amino acids. The CDR3: CASSQEPTSGYNEQFF. CDR3 in DNA: TGCGCCAGCAGCCAAGAGCCGACTAGCGGCTACAATGAGCAGTTCTTC.

This chain links TRBV4-1 with TRBJ1-2; D uncertain. V lost 2 bases, J lost 8 bases, and 12 bases lay in between. This CDR3 has 13 amino acids. Germline values: CDR1 MGHRA, CDR2 YSYEKL. The CDR3 spells CASSQSARSGYTF. CDR3 nucleotides: TGCGCCAGCAGCCAATCTGCCAGGTCCGGCTACACCTTC.

The V gene is TRBV19, the J gene TRBJ2-7, with TRBD2 identical over 12 bases. After removal of 6 bases from V and 3 bases from J, the junction contained 3 bases not matched to a gene. The germline V gene has CDR1 LNHDA and CDR2 SQIVND (reference sequence). The CDR3 covers 14 residues. The CDR3 spells CASRVTSGSYEQYF. CDR3 sequence (DNA): TGTGCCAGTAGGGTGACTAGCGGGAGCTACGAGCAGTACTTC.

The chain employs TRBV19 and TRBJ2-6; a possible D gene is TRBD1 (6 bases). Trimming took off 8 bases at V and 4 bases at J, with 15 bases between the two ends. Germline CDR1 and CDR2: LNHDA and SQIVND (reference sequence). This CDR3 region has 15 residues. The CDR3 loop reads CASRAGATGANVLTF. In DNA form, the CDR3 reads TGTGCCAGTCGGGCAGGGGCTACCGGGGCCAACGTCCTGACTTTC.

The V gene is TRBV7-2, the J gene TRBJ2-1; D gene ambiguous. Trimming pared 8 bases from V and 8 bases from J, leaving 19 bases between. Per the germline V gene, CDR1 is SGHTA and CDR2 is FQGNSA. The CDR3 is 14 amino acids. The CDR3 DNA sequence: TGTGCCAGCCTTGCTTCATTGATTCAGGATGAGCAGTTCTTC. The encoded protein is CASLASLIQDEQFF. Full variable domain (missing parts from reference TRBV7-2 and TRBJ2-1): GAGVSQSPSNKVTEKGKDVELRCDPISGHTALYWYRQSLGQGLEFLIYFQGNSAPDKSGLPSDRFSAERTGGSVSTLTIQRTQQEDSAVYLCASLASLIQDEQFFGPGTRLTVL.

The chain recombines TRBV27 with TRBJ2-2, with D possibly matching TRBD1 (5 bases). Germline V gene sequence: CDR1 MNHEY, CDR2 SMNVEV (reference sequence). V shed 6 bases and J shed 2 bases, with 10 bases lying between them. The CDR3 is 14 amino acids. CDR3 sequence: CASSIDRNTGELFF. As DNA, the CDR3 is TGTGCCAGCAGCATTGACAGAAACACCGGGGAGCTGTTTTTT.

The V gene is TRBV5-8, the J gene TRBJ1-6; TRBD1 agrees at 8 bases. V was pared by 1 base and J by 10 bases, with 10 bases of the junction left unmatched. The length of the CDR3 is 16 residues. Germline values: CDR1 SGHTS, CDR2 YDEGEE. In nucleotides, the CDR3 is TGTGCCAGCAGCTTGTGGCTAGGACAGGGAGGATCACCCCTCCACTTT. Translating gives CASSLWLGQGGSPLHF.

The gene calls are TRBV7-9 and TRBJ2-2; the D gene is possibly TRBD2 (5 bases). The CDR3 extends over 15 amino acids. Germline CDR1 and CDR2: SEHNR and FQNEAQ (reference sequence). V lost 4 bases, J lost 4 bases, and 13 bases lay in between. CDR3 bases: TGTGCCAGCAGCTACCGAGGGAGTGGCACCGGGGAGCTGTTTTTT. Its protein is CASSYRGSGTGELFF.

J is TRBJ2-3 and V is TRBV2; 9 bases map to TRBD1. Germline V CDR1 and CDR2: SNHLY, FYNNEI. CDR3 length: 15 residues. The trim removed 6 bases at V and 4 bases at J, leaving 8 bases unmatched. Written as DNA, the CDR3 is TGTGCCAGCAGAAAGGACAGGGGTTTGCCAGATACGCAGTATTTT. Translated, it gives CASRKDRGLPDTQYF.

The gene calls are TRBV5-5 and TRBJ1-2, with TRBD1 matching 7 bases. Unmatched junction bases numbered 5, after V lost 4 bases and J lost 2 bases. The CDR3 is 14 residues long. Germline values: CDR1 SGHKS, CDR2 YYEKEE (reference sequence). CDR3 in DNA: TGTGCCAGCAGCCCGAAGACAGGGAACTATGGCTACACCTTC. Its protein product is CASSPKTGNYGYTF. The whole variable domain, filled in from reference TRBV5-5 and TRBJ1-2, reads DAGVTQSPTHLIKTRGQQVTLRCSPISGHKSVSWYQQVLGQGPQFIFQYYEKEERGRGNFPDRFSARQFPNYSSELNVNALLLGDSALYLCASSPKTGNYGYTFGSGTRLTVV.